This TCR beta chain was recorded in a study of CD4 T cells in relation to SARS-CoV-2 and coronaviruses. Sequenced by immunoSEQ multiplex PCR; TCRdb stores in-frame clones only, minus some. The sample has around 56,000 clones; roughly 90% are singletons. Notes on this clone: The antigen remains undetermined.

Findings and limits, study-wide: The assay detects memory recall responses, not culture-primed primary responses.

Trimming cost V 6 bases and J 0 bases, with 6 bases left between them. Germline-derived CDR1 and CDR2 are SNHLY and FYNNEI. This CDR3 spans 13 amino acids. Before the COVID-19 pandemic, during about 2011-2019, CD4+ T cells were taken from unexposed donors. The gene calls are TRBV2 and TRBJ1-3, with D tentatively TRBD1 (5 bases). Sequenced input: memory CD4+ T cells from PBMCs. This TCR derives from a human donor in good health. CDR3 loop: CASRGDSGNTIYF. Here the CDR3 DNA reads TGTGCCAGCAGGGGGGACTCTGGAAACACCATATATTTT.